The T cell receptor (beta chain) described here comes from a study of Ad26.COV2.S vaccination and SARS-CoV-2 variants. Study context: Ad26.COV2.S was injected intramuscularly once or twice, 56 days apart. Study-wide results and caveats: Placebo recipients had lower spike-specific TCR breadth than vaccine recipients.

About this clone: Its antigen is currently unknown.

The CDR3 totals 19 residues. J was trimmed by 3 bases and V by 3 bases; bases with no gene match: 7. CDR1 is KGHDR, CDR2 SFDVKD, per germline. The assay was immunoSEQ multiplex PCR, and TCRdb's table has in-frame clones only and misses some. The table records 300,000 to 500,000 clones, about nine tenths of them present only once. Described treatment: roughly 19 received Ad26.COV2.S at low or high dose, single or two shots; 5 received placebo; per-sample allocation not given. At day 63 after the first vaccine or placebo injection, samples were drawn. Wuhan-strain spike was delivered by a replication-incompetent Ad26 vector.

The chain has TRBV24-1 and TRBJ2-2; 15 positions agree with TRBD2. The sample was peripheral blood, taken in a trial of Ad26.COV2.S vaccine versus placebo. The receptor's source is a person aged 18-65 years who received the Ad26.COV2.S COVID-19 vaccine or a placebo. The CDR3 protein is CATSDAPGTSGGHTGELFF. The CDR3 bases are TGTGCCACCAGTGATGCCCCCGGGACTAGCGGGGGGCACACCGGGGAGCTGTTTTTT.